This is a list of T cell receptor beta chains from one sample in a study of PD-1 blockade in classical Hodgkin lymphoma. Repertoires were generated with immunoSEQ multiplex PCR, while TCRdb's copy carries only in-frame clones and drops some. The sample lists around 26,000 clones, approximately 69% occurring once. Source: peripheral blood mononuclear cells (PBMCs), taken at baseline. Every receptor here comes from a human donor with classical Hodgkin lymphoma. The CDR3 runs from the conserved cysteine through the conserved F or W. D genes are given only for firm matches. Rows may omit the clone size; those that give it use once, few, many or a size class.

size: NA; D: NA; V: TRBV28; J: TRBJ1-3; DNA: TGTGCCAGCAGTCTCCTAGACATGGACCTAAACACCATATATTTT; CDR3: CASSLLDMDLNTIYF
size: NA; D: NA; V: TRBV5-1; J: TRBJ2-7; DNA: TGCGCCAGCAGCTTGAGTCCTACCTACGAGCAGTACTTC; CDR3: CASSLSPTYEQYF
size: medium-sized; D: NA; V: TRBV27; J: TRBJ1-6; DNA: TGTGCCAGCAGACCTAATAATTCACCCCTCCACTTT; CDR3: CASRPNNSPLHF
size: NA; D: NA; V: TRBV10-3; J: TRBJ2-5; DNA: TGTGCCACTAAGACGGACCACCAAGAGACCCAGTACTTC; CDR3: CATKTDHQETQYF
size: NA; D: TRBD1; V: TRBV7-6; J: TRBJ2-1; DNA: TGTGCCAGCAGCTCCCCTCGACAGGGAGAATCGCACAATGAGCAGTTCTTC; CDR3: CASSSPRQGESHNEQFF
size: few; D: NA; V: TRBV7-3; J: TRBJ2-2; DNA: TGTGCCAGCAGCCCTGGACTGTCCACCGGGGAGCTGTTTTTT; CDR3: CASSPGLSTGELFF
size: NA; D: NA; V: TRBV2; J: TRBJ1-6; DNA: TGTGCCAGCAGTATGAGCTCCTATAATTCACCCCTCCACTTT; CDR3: CASSMSSYNSPLHF
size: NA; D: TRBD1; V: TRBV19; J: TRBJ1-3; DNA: TGTGCCAGTAGTACTACAACAGGGGGGAGTGGAAACACCATATATTTT; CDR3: CASSTTTGGSGNTIYF
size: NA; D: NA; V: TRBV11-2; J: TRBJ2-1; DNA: TGTGCCAGCAGCTTAGGATCGGGGGGCTGGGTCGAGCAGTTCTTC; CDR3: CASSLGSGGWVEQFF
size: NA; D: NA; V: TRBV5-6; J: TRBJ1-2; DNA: TGTGCCAGCAGCATACAGGGACCTAACTATGGCTACACCTTC; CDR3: CASSIQGPNYGYTF
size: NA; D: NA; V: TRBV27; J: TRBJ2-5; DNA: TGTGCCAGCAGAGCGGCCCCCGACCACGAGACCCAGTACTTC; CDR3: CASRAAPDHETQYF
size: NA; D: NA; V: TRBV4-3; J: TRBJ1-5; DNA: TGCGCCAGCAGCCAAGGGACGGATAGCAATCAGCCCCAGCATTTT; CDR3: CASSQGTDSNQPQHF
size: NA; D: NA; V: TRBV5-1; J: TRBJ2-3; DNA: TGCGCCAGCAGCTTGGAGAGGGGCTGGTTATCGGATACGCAGTATTTT; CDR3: CASSLERGWLSDTQYF
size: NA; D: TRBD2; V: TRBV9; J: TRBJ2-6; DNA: TGTGCCAGCAGCGTGACCTGGACTAGCGGGGACACTGGGGCCAACGTCCTGACTTTC; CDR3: CASSVTWTSGDTGANVLTF
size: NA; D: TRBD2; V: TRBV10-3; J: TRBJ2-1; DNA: TGTGCCATCAGTGATCCTCAGCGGGGGGGGCATGAGCAGTTCTTC; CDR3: CAISDPQRGGHEQFF
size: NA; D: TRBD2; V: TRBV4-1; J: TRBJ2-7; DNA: TGCGCCAGCAGCCAAAGTAGCGGGGGGGACTACGAGCAGTACTTC; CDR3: CASSQSSGGDYEQYF
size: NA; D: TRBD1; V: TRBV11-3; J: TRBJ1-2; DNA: TGTGCCAGCTCGGACAGGGGCTATGGCTACACCTTC; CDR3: CASSDRGYGYTF
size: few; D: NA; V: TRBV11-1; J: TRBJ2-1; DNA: TGTGCCAGCTCCGATATTTACAATGAGCAGTTCTTC; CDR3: CASSDIYNEQFF
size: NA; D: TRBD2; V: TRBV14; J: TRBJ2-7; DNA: TGTGCCAGCTCCGGGACTAGCGGGGCGCAGTACTTC; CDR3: CASSGTSGAQYF
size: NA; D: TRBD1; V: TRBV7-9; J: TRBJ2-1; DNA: TGTGCCAGCAGCTCACAGGGACAGCCACACAATGAGCAGTTCTTC; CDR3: CASSSQGQPHNEQFF
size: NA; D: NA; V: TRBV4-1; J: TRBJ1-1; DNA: TGCGCCAGCAGCCAAGATTGGAGACGGCTGAACACTGAAGCTTTCTTT; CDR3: CASSQDWRRLNTEAFF
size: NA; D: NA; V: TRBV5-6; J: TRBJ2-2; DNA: TGTGCCAGCAGCTTAGGAGGGGGGGCCAGCGGGGAGCTGTTTTTT; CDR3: CASSLGGGASGELFF
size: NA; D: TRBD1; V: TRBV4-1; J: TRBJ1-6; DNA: TGCGCCAGCACCGGCTTCCTGGACAGGAGTCAAACACCCCTCCACTTT; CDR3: CASTGFLDRSQTPLHF
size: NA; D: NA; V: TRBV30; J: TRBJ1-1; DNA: TGTGCCTGGAGTGAGGACATCACTGGAATGGGGGACACTGAAGCTTTCTTT; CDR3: CAWSEDITGMGDTEAFF